This T cell receptor beta chain was documented in a study of T cells after yellow fever vaccination. As concerns this clonotype: Its antigen is as yet unknown.

V shed 5 bases and J shed 2 bases, with 16 bases lying between them. Germline V gene sequence: CDR1 MNHNS, CDR2 SASEGT. CDR3 length: 15 amino acids. TCRdb re-called the 5' RACE reads through MiXCR, storing one row per CDR3 protein. Counted here are hundreds of thousands of distinct CDR3 sequences, approximately 13% occurring once; the ten biggest clones make up around 14%. Study-level points and caveats: Only a small proportion of the clonotypes turned up in both the CD4 and the CD8 compartments, likely arising from convergent recombination. There was a possibility that FACS-sorted repertoires contained abundant clonotypes contaminating from the bulk population. Weaker overall, the secondary response nonetheless peaked faster (day 5 versus 15). Clones that expanded after primary vaccination mostly reappeared after the booster (roughly 95% CD4, approximately 85% CD8).

This sequence was found in a man under 40 who received the YFV17D yellow fever vaccine. The source was PBMCs, collected on the day of the yellow fever booster vaccination. The V and J genes are TRBV6-1 and TRBJ2-7; D perhaps matches TRBD1 (6 bases). Here the CDR3 reads CASSPPGDWTYEQYF. CDR3 DNA: TGTGCCAGCAGTCCTCCAGGGGATTGGACCTACGAGCAGTACTTC.